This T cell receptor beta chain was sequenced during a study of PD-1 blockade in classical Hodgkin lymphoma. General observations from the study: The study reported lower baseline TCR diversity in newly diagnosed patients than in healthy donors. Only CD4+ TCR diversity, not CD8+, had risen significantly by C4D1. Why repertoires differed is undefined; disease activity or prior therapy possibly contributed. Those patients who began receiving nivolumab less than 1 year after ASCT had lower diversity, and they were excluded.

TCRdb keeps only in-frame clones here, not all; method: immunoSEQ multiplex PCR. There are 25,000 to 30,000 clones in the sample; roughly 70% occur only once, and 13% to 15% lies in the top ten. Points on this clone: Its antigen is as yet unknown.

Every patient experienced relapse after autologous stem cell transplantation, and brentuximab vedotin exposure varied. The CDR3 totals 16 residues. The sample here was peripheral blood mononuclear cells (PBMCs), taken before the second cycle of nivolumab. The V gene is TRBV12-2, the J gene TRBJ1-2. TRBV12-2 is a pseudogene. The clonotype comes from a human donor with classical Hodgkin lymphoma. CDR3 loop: CASRLGAEQSHYGYTF. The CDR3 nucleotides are TGTGCAAGTCGCTTAGGGGCGGAGCAATCTCACTATGGCTACACCTTC.